Shown below are 9 T cell receptor beta chains from a single sample sequenced in a study of beta chain features in type 1 diabetes. Investigators reverse transcribed all isolated RNA, so they sequenced expressed TCRB transcripts. The protocol was immunoSEQ multiplex PCR, while the TCRdb copy is restricted to in-frame clones and leaves out a portion. The data hold around 280,000 clones, with about 15% observed a single time. General study points: Significant though moderate, a shortening of TCRB CDR3s appeared in all four CD4+ subsets of Type 1 diabetes patients.

These receptors have no known antigen. The sequencing input was naive CD4+ T cells from blood. These receptors were obtained from a man between 18 and 29 years old with type 1 diabetes.

This clone was counted only a few times. This chain connects TRBV7-9 to TRBJ1-5; D perhaps matches TRBD1 (6 bases). There are 14 residues in the CDR3. In germline, CDR1 is SEHNR, CDR2 FQNEAQ (reference sequence). V lost 5 bases, J lost 2 bases, and 10 bases lay in between. The CDR3 here is CASSRAGGNQPQHF. The CDR3 DNA reads TGTGCCAGCAGCCGAGCAGGGGGCAATCAGCCCCAGCATTTT.

This clone was detected a few times. The V gene is TRBV6-5, the J gene TRBJ2-5; no firm D call. V lost 6 bases and J 5 bases, leaving 13 bases between the germline ends. The CDR3 spans 13 residues. Looked up from germline, CDR1 is MNHEY and CDR2 is SVGAGI. CDR3 residues: CASSRGEWETQYF. The CDR3 bases are TGTGCCAGCAGCCGAGGCGAGTGGGAGACCCAGTACTTC.

The chain combines TRBV11-2 with TRBJ2-3; 8 positions match TRBD2. V dropped 4 bases and J dropped 10; count of bases not matched to a gene: 10. Germline assignment: CDR1 SGHAT and CDR2 FQNNGV. The CDR3 consists of 14 residues. CDR3 coding DNA: TGTGCCAGCAGCTCTGGTCACACGGGAGGGGCGCAGTATTTT. Amino acid sequence: CASSSGHTGGAQYF. The variable domain in full, completed from reference TRBV11-2 and TRBJ2-3, reads EAGVAQSPRYKIIEKRQSVAFWCNPISGHATLYWYQQILGQGPKLLIQFQNNGVVDDSQLPKDRFSAERLKGVDSTLKIQPAKLEDSAVYLCASSSGHTGGAQYFGPGTRLTVL.

The genes are TRBV2 and TRBJ2-1; tentative D call: TRBD2 (6 bases). Trimming removed 5 bases from V and 8 bases from J, with 25 bases in between. Per the germline V gene, CDR1 is SNHLY and CDR2 is FYNNEI. The CDR3 covers 17 residues. CDR3 nucleotides: TGTGCCAGCAGTTTCCTTGGCGGGGCAAGGGAAGGCGATGAGCAGTTCTTC. This codes for CASSFLGGAREGDEQFF.

The chain carries TRBV6-1 and TRBJ2-2; D is perhaps TRBD1 (6 bases). V lost 6 bases, J lost 5 bases, and 16 bases lay in between. The germline V gene has CDR1 MNHNS and CDR2 SASEGT. The CDR3 extends over 15 amino acids. In DNA, the CDR3 is TGTGCCAGCAGAGAACAGGGTGCTTGGACCGGGGAGCTGTTTTTT. Translated, it gives CASREQGAWTGELFF.

V usage is TRBV28 and J usage is TRBJ2-7, with D possibly TRBD2 on 6 matching bases. Germline V CDR1 and CDR2: MDHEN, SYDVKM. Trimming pared 4 bases from V and 4 bases from J, leaving 17 bases between. This CDR3 region has 15 residues. The CDR3 DNA reads as TGTGCCAGCAGTTCGCCGGGGGAGTCCGGGTACGAGCAGTACTTC. Translating gives CASSSPGESGYEQYF.

The CDR3 here is CASSQDEAYNEQFF. As DNA, the CDR3 is TGTGCCAGCAGCCAAGATGAAGCATACAATGAGCAGTTCTTC. The V and J genes are TRBV4-2 and TRBJ2-1; D uncertain. The CDR3 sequence is 14 residues long. The V gene's germline CDR1 is LGHNA and CDR2 YNFKEQ. Between the trimmed V and J ends, which lost 0 bases and 4 bases, there was a span of 7 bases.

V is TRBV27 and J is TRBJ1-2, with D possibly TRBD1 on 6 matching bases. Trimming left V 5 bases short and J 5 bases short, with 18 bases between. Germline V CDR1 and CDR2: MNHEY, SMNVEV (reference sequence). This CDR3 comprises 15 residues. This CDR3 is CASSKEFGTQYGYTF. The CDR3 DNA follows: TGTGCCAGCAGTAAGGAGTTCGGGACACAGTATGGCTACACCTTC.

This clone was counted between two and nine times. The chain couples TRBV11-2 to TRBJ2-7; 9 positions match TRBD1. Germline CDR1 reads SGHAT; CDR2 reads FQNNGV. This CDR3 has 15 residues. V gave up 1 base and J gave up 3 bases; unmatched junction bases: 4. The CDR3 sequence is CASSLAGTGIYEQYF. CDR3 coding DNA: TGTGCCAGCAGCTTAGCCGGGACAGGGATCTACGAGCAGTACTTC.